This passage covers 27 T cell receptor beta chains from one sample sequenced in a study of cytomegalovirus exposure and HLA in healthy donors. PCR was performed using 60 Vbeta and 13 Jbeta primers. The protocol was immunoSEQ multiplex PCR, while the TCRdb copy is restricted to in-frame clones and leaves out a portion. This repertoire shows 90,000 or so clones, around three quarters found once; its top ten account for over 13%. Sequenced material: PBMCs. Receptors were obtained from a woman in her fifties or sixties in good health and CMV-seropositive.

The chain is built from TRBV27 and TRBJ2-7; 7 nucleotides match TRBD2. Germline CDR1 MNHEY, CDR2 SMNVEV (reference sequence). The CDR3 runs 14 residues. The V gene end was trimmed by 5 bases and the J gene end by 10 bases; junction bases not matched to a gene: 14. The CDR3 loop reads CASSIRLVGGEQYF. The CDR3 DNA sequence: TGTGCCAGCAGTATAAGACTAGTGGGAGGGGAACAGTACTTC.

The CDR3 region is CASSETALGSDTQYF. The CDR3 DNA reads TGTGCCAGCAGTGAGACTGCTCTAGGATCAGATACGCAGTATTTT. The chain is built from TRBV27 and TRBJ2-3, with D unresolved. The length of the CDR3 is 15 residues. V lost 5 bases, J lost 4 bases, and 16 bases lay in between. The germline V gene encodes CDR1 MNHEY and CDR2 SMNVEV (reference sequence).

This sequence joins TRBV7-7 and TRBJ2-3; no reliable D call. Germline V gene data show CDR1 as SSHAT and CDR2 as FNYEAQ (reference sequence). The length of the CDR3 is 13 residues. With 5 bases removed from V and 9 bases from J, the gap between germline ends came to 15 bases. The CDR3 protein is CASSPVVLGTQYF. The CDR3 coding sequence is TGTGCCAGCAGCCCCGTAGTCCTGGGCACGCAGTATTTT.

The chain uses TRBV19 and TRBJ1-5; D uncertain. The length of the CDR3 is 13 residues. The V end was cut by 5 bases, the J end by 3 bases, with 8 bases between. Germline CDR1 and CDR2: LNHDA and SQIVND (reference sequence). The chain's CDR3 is CASSVRYNQPQHF. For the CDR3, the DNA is TGTGCCAGTAGTGTCCGGTACAATCAGCCCCAGCATTTT. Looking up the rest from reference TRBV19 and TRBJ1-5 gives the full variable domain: DGGITQSPKYLFRKEGQNVTLSCEQNLNHDAMYWYRQDPGQGLRLIYYSQIVNDFQKGDIAEGYSVSREKKESFPLTVTSAQKNPTAFYLCASSVRYNQPQHFGDGTRLSIL.

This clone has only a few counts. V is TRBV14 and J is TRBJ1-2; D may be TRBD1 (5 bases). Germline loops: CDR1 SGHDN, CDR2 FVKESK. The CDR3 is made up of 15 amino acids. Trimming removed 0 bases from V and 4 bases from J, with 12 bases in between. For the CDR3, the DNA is TGTGCCAGCAGCCAAGATATCATGGGGGGCTATGGCTACACCTTC. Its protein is CASSQDIMGGYGYTF.

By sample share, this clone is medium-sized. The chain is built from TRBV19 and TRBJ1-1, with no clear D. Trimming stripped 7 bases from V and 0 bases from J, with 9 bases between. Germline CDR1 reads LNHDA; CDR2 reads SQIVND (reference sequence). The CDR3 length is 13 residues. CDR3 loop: CASTLQMNTEAFF. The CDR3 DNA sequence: TGTGCCAGTACGTTGCAGATGAACACTGAAGCTTTCTTT.

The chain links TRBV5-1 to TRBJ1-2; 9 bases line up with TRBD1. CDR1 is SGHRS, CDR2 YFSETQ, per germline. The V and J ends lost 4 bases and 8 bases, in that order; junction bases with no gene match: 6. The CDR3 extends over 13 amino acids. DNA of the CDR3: TGCGCCAGCAGCCTCCGGGACAGGGTAGGCTACACCTTC. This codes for CASSLRDRVGYTF.

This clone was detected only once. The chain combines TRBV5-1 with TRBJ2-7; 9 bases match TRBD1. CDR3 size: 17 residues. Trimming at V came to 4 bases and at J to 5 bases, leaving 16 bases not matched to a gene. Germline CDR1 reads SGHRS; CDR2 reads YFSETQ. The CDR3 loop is CASSPTPQTGGIHEQYF. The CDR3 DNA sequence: TGCGCCAGCAGCCCGACCCCCCAGACAGGGGGTATACACGAGCAGTACTTC.

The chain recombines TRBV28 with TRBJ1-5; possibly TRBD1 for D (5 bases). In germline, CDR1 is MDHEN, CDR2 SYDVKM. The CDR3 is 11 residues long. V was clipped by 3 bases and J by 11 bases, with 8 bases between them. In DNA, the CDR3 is TGTGCCAGCAGTTTCTGGGACTCCCAGCATTTT. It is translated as CASSFWDSQHF. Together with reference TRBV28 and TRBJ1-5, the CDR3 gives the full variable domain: DVKVTQSSRYLVKRTGEKVFLECVQDMDHENMFWYRQDPGLGLRLIYFSYDVKMKEKGDIPEGYSVSREKKERFSLILESASTNQTSMYLCASSFWDSQHFGDGTRLSIL.

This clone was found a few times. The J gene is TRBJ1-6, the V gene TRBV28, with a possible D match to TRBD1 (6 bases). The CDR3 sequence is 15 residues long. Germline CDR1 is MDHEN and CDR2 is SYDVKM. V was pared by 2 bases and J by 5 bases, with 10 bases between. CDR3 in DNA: TGTGCCAGCAGTTTAAGGGGGGGGCATAATTCACCCCTCCACTTT. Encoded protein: CASSLRGGHNSPLHF.

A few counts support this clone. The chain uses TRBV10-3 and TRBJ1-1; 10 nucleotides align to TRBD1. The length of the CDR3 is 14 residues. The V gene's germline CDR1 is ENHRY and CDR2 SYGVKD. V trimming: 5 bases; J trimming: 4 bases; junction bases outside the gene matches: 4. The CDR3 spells CAISPRTGGTEAFF. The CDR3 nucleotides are TGTGCCATCAGTCCACGGACAGGGGGCACTGAAGCTTTCTTT.

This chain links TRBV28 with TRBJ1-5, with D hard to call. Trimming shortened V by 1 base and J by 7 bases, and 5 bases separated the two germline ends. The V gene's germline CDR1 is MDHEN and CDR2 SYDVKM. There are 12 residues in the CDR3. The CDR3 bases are TGTGCCAGCAGTTTATCTTTACAGCCCCAGCATTTT. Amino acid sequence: CASSLSLQPQHF.

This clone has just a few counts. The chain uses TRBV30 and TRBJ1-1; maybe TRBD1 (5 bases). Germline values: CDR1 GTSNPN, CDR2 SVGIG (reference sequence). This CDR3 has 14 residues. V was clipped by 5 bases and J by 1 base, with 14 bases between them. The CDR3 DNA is TGTGCCTGGGCTTATAGGACAAGGAACACTGAAGCTTTCTTT. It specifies CAWAYRTRNTEAFF.

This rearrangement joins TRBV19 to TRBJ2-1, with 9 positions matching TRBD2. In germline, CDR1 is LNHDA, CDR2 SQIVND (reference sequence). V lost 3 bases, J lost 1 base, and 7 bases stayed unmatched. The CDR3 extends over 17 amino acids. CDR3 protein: CASSIRSGSTSYNEQFF. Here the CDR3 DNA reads TGTGCCAGTAGTATCCGTAGCGGGAGTACATCCTACAATGAGCAGTTCTTC.

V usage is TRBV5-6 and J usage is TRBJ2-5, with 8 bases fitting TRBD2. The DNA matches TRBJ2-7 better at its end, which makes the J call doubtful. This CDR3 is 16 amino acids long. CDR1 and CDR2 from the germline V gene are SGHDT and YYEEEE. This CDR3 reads CASSTAPGLDSYEQYF. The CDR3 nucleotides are TGTGCCAGCAGCACTGCTCCGGGACTAGACTCGTACGAGCAGTACTTC.

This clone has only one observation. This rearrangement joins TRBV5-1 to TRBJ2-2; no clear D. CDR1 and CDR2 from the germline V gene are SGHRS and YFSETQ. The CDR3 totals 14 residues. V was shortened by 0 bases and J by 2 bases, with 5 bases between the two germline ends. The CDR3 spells CASSLELNTGELFF. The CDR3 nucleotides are TGCGCCAGCAGCTTGGAACTCAACACCGGGGAGCTGTTTTTT.

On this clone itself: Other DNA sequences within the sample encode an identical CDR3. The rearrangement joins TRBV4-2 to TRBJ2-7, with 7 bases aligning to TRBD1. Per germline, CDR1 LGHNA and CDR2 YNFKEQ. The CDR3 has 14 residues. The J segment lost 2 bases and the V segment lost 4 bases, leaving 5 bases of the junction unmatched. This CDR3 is CASSLGDSAYEQYF. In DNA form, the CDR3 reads TGTGCCAGCAGCCTGGGGGACAGTGCCTACGAGCAGTACTTC.

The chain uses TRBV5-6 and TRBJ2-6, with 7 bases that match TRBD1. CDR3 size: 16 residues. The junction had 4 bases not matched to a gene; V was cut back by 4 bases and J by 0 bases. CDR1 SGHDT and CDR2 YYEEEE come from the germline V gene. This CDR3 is CASSRDRISGANVLTF. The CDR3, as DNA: TGTGCCAGCAGCCGGGACAGAATCTCTGGGGCCAACGTCCTGACTTTC. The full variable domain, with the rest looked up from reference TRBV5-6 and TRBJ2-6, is DAGVTQSPTHLIKTRGQQVTLRCSPKSGHDTVSWYQQALGQGPQFIFQYYEEEERQRGNFPDRFSGHQFPNYSSELNVNALLLGDSALYLCASSRDRISGANVLTFGAGSRLTVL.

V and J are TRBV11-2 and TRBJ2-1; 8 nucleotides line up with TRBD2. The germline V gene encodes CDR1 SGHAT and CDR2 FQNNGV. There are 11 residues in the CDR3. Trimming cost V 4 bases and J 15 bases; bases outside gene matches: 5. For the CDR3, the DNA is TGTGCCAGCAGCTACGGACTAGCAACGTTCTTC. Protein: CASSYGLATFF.

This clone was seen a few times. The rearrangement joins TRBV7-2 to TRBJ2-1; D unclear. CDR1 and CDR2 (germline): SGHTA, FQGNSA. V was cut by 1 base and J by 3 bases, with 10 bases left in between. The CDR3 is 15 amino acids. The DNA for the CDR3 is TGTGCCAGCAGCTTAGGAACGAACTACTACAATGAGCAGTTCTTC. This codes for CASSLGTNYYNEQFF.

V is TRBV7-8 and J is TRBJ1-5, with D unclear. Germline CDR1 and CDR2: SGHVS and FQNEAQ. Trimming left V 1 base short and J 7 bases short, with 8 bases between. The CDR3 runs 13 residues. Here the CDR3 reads CASSLDKSQPQHF. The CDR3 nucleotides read TGTGCCAGCAGCTTAGATAAGAGCCAGCCCCAGCATTTT.

For the CDR3, the DNA is TGTGCCGGAGATAAAGATAGAGGCGGCTACACCTTC. Translation gives CAGDKDRGGYTF. The chain employs TRBV11-2 and TRBJ1-2; D is ambiguous. Trimming took off 11 bases at V and 8 bases at J, with 18 bases between the two ends. Germline loops: CDR1 SGHAT, CDR2 FQNNGV. This CDR3 region has 12 residues.

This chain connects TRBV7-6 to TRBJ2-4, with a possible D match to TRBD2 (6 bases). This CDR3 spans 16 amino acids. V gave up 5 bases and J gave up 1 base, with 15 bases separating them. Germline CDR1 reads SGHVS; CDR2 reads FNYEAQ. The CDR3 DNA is TGTGCCAGCAGCCCCGGGGGTGGGTTTGCCAAAAACATTCAGTACTTC. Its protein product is CASSPGGGFAKNIQYF.

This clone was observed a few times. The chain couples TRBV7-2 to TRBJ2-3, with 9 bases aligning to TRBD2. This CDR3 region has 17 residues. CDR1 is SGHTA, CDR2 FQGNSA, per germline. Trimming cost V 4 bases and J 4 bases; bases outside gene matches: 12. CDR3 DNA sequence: TGTGCCAGCAGCTCCCTTTATAGCGGGAGTAGCGCAGATACGCAGTATTTT. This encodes CASSSLYSGSSADTQYF.

The CDR3 sequence is CSGRTAGGNTIYF. The CDR3 DNA follows: TGCAGCGGAAGAACGGCAGGGGGAAACACCATATATTTT. This chain joins TRBV29-1 and TRBJ1-3; possibly TRBD1 for D (5 bases). The CDR3 spans 13 residues. Germline CDR1 is SQVTM and CDR2 is ANQGSEA. V was shortened by 7 bases and J by 4 bases, with 14 bases between the two germline ends.

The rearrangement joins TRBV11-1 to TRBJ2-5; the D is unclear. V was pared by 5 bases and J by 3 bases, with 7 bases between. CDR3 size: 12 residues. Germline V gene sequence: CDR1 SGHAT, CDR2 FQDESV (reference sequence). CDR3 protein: CASSRYEETQYF. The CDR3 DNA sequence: TGTGCCAGCAGCCGGTATGAAGAGACCCAGTACTTC.

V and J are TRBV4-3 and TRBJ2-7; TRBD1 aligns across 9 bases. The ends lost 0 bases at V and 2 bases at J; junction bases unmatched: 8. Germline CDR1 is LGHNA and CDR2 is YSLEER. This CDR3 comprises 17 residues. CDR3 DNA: TGCGCCAGCAGCCAAGATATTTACGGGACAGGGACCTACGAGCAGTACTTC. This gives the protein CASSQDIYGTGTYEQYF.